A single sample gave rise to the 11 T cell receptor beta chains below, sequenced in a study of a mutant IDH1 vaccine in newly diagnosed glioma. Repertoires were generated with immunoSEQ multiplex PCR, while TCRdb's copy carries only in-frame clones and drops some. The sample yields about 32,000 clones, roughly 80% seen once. Described time point: week 35, safety follow-up. Vaccinated patients received 300 ug of mutant IDH1 20-mer peptide per dose, with topical imiquimod. Their cognate antigens are unknown. The sequenced sample was PBMCs, obtained from a glioma patient whose treatment included an IDH1 peptide vaccine. All receptors come from a woman aged 18-35 years with glioma.

The chain recombines TRBV7-6 with TRBJ2-1, with 8 bases aligning to TRBD1. The V gene's germline CDR1 is SGHVS and CDR2 FNYEAQ. The CDR3 spans 14 residues. J was trimmed by 8 bases and V by 8 bases; bases with no gene match: 11. Written as DNA, the CDR3 is TGTGCCAGCTCCGTGGCAGGGGGCATCGATGAGCAGTTCTTC. This sequence encodes CASSVAGGIDEQFF.

The V and J genes are TRBV6-1 and TRBJ2-1; TRBD1 is a possible D gene (6 bases). From germline, CDR1 is MNHNS and CDR2 SASEGT. Trimming left V 3 bases short and J 5 bases short, with 11 bases between. The CDR3 has 14 amino acids. This CDR3 reads CASSEWTVNNEQFF. In nucleotides, the CDR3 is TGTGCCAGCAGTGAGTGGACAGTTAACAATGAGCAGTTCTTC.

The chain carries TRBV28 and TRBJ2-3; D is possibly TRBD2 (7 bases). The CDR3 totals 14 residues. V was pared by 6 bases and J by 3 bases, with 13 bases between. From germline, CDR1 is MDHEN and CDR2 SYDVKM. The CDR3 is CASRGEGETDTQYF. The CDR3 nucleotides read TGTGCCAGCAGGGGGGAGGGGGAGACAGATACGCAGTATTTT.

The chain carries TRBV6-5 and TRBJ2-3; D may match TRBD1 or TRBD2 (7 bases each). The CDR3 consists of 16 residues. V lost 0 bases to trimming and J lost 5 bases, with 15 bases between them. The germline V gene encodes CDR1 MNHEY and CDR2 SVGAGI. The CDR3 nucleotides are TGTGCCAGCAGTTACTCTTGGGCAGGGGGGGAAGATACGCAGTATTTT. It yields the protein CASSYSWAGGEDTQYF.

The chain carries TRBV29-1 and TRBJ2-4; TRBD1 is a possible D gene (6 bases). The V end was cut by 4 bases, the J end by 1 base, with 8 bases between. The CDR3 extends over 13 amino acids. The germline V gene has CDR1 SQVTM and CDR2 ANQGSEA. The CDR3 DNA reads TGCAGCGTTGCCCAGGGGGCCAAAAACATTCAGTACTTC. Its translation is CSVAQGAKNIQYF.

This chain uses TRBV7-9 with TRBJ2-7; D possibly matches TRBD1 or TRBD2 (7 bases each). Germline V gene lookup returns CDR1 SEHNR and CDR2 FQNEAQ (reference sequence). CDR3 length: 15 residues. V was shortened by 4 bases and J by 7 bases, with 20 bases between the two germline ends. CDR3 residues: CASSSNPRGGEEQYF. The CDR3 DNA reads TGTGCCAGCAGCTCCAACCCCAGGGGGGGGGAAGAGCAGTACTTC.

The rearrangement links TRBV6-4 to TRBJ1-1, with a possible D match to TRBD1 (6 bases). Per germline, CDR1 MRHNA and CDR2 SNTAGT. V was shortened by 0 bases and J by 12 bases, with 14 bases between the two germline ends. CDR3 length equals 13 residues. In DNA, the CDR3 is TGTGCCAGCAGTGACTCGGGGGCCTCGGGGACTTTCTTT. This sequence encodes CASSDSGASGTFF.

CDR3 in DNA: TGTGCCAGCAGTGATCATAGCAATCAGCCCCAGCATTTT. Amino acid sequence: CASSDHSNQPQHF. This rearrangement joins TRBV6-1 to TRBJ1-5; the D is unclear. Germline V gene sequence: CDR1 MNHNS, CDR2 SASEGT. This CDR3 is 13 amino acids long. V lost 3 bases and J 0 bases, leaving 3 bases between the germline ends.

Turning to this clone: The junction does not match germline at one end; this may be a read error. The chain links TRBV2 to TRBJ2-2, with D possibly TRBD1 on 6 matching bases. This CDR3 comprises 14 residues. Germline V gene sequence: CDR1 SNHLY, CDR2 FYNNEI. This chain's CDR3 is CASSGDRNIGELFF. For the CDR3, the DNA is TGTGCCAGCAGCGGCGACAGGAACATCGGGGAGCTGTTTTTT.

A note on this clone: One junction end does not reproduce the germline sequence, and a read error may be involved. The chain is built from TRBV20-1 and TRBJ2-1; possible D gene TRBD2, 5 bases. The CDR3 spans 10 residues. Germline CDR1 reads DFQATT; CDR2 reads SNEGSKA (reference sequence). DNA of the CDR3: TGCAGTGCTAGAACAGACGTCGGGGTCTTC. The encoded protein is CSARTDVGVF.

This clone was recorded a few times. The identical CDR3 is also encoded by other nucleotide sequences in the sample. The chain combines TRBV10-3 with TRBJ1-1; the match to TRBD1 covers 9 bases. Germline CDR1 and CDR2: ENHRY and SYGVKD. The ends lost 0 bases at V and 2 bases at J; junction bases unmatched: 1. The CDR3 is 15 amino acids. The CDR3 sequence: CAISESTGGNTEAFF. CDR3 coding DNA: TGTGCCATCAGTGAGTCGACAGGGGGAAACACTGAAGCTTTCTTT.